The TCR beta chain described here comes from a study of Ad26.COV2.S vaccination and SARS-CoV-2 variants. The overall study: Ad26.COV2.S shots went into the muscle once or twice, 56 days apart. General study findings and limits: Placebo recipients showed lower spike-specific TCR breadth than vaccinees.

As to this clone: The antigen is not known. Additional DNA sequences in this sample encode the identical CDR3.

Described treatment: roughly 20 received Ad26.COV2.S at low or high dose, single or two shots; several received placebo; per-sample allocation not given. Collection of the samples took place on day 63 after the first injection of vaccine or placebo. In Boston, an adult donor aged 18-55 years took part. Immunization relied on an Ad26 vector, which expressed Wuhan-strain SARS-CoV-2 spike. The length of the CDR3 is 14 residues. The V end lost 1 base, the J end lost 0 bases, and 10 bases lay between the germline ends. CDR1 SQVTM and CDR2 ANQGSEA come from the germline V gene. Clones were sequenced by immunoSEQ multiplex PCR, and TCRdb holds only the in-frame ones, with some missing. The sample has approximately 460,000 clones; roughly 87% are singletons.

This sequence was found in a person between 18 and 65 years old who received the Ad26.COV2.S COVID-19 vaccine or a placebo. The sequenced sample was peripheral blood, obtained in a trial of Ad26.COV2.S vaccine versus placebo. This chain links TRBV29-1 with TRBJ2-7; TRBD2 might be the D (6 bases). The CDR3 region is CSVEGGGSSYEQYF. The CDR3 DNA is TGCAGCGTTGAAGGGGGAGGAAGCTCCTACGAGCAGTACTTC.